The present TCR beta chain was sequenced within a study of blood T cells in healthy people across ages. Overall study results and limits: Calculation of diversity from one million T cells yielded estimates considered to be underestimates. More naive CD4+ cells and higher diversity were found in long-lived than in aged donors.

In germline, CDR1 is DFQATT, CDR2 SNEGSKA (reference sequence). The CDR3 is 13 residues long. Trimming took 5 bases from V and 3 from J; bases not matched to a gene: 1. Next came a second PCR, run for about 7 to 12 cycles, which used a sample-barcoded 5' primer along with a J-beta primer mix. One entry per CDR3 protein, called by TCRdb with MiXCR from the 5' RACE reads. This table holds about 1.6 million distinct CDR3 sequences, almost 35% found once. In the case of this clonotype: The antigen is undetermined. A far larger clone is only one base removed, so a read error is likely.

The source of this sequence is a woman aged 30 to 39 in good health. The sample was blood. This chain joins TRBV20-1 and TRBJ2-7; 13 bases are shared with TRBD2. CDR3 amino acids: CSAWTSGSYEQYF. In nucleotides, the CDR3 is TGCAGTGCTTGGACTAGCGGGAGCTACGAGCAGTACTTC.